These T cell receptor beta chains were read from a single sample in a study of T-cell memory formation after mild COVID-19. MiXCR, applied by TCRdb to the 5' RACE reads, yields one record per CDR3 protein. The sample comprises roughly 13,000 distinct CDR3 sequences, 12% of which are singletons, and roughly 45% rests with the top ten. The sample taken for sequencing was PBMCs or a T cell subset sorted from them (not recorded which). These receptors were collected from an adult woman who had mild COVID-19 (a few samples of this study predate the infection). Cell type and time point are not known. Each CDR3 is given with its conserved first and last residue. A D gene is named only where the DNA matches it firmly. Only part of the rows carry a size: once, few, many, or a class if the clone is expanded.

TRBJ2-7 | many | TRBD2 | TRBV10-3 | TGTGCCATCAGTGAGTCCTTCGGGGGGGCGGAGCAGTACTTC | CAISESFGGAEQYF
TRBJ1-2 | many | - | TRBV20-1 | TGCAGTGCTAGACTGATGGACAGCTATGGCTACACCTTC | CSARLMDSYGYTF
TRBJ2-5 | - | - | TRBV5-1 | TGCGCCAGCAGCTTGTCCCAGCCCCAACAAGAGACCCAGTACTTC | CASSLSQPQQETQYF
TRBJ2-3 | many | - | TRBV4-3 | TGCGCCAGCAGCCAAGAAACCCAAGACAGGGAGGTTCTCACAGATACGCAGTATTTT | CASSQETQDREVLTDTQYF
TRBJ1-2 | many | TRBD1 | TRBV2 | TGTGCCAGCAGTCGCCCGGGACAGGAACATGGCTACACCTTC | CASSRPGQEHGYTF
TRBJ1-1 | few | - | TRBV9 | TGTGCCAGCAGCGTAGATCCTATGGACGAAGCTTTCTTT | CASSVDPMDEAFF
TRBJ2-3 | many | TRBD2 | TRBV15 | TGTGCCACCAGCAGAGGACTAGCGGGAGTAGATACGCAGTATTTT | CATSRGLAGVDTQYF
TRBJ2-3 | many | TRBD2 | TRBV9 | TGTGCCAGCAGCCCCGGGGGGATGACAGATACGCAGTATTTT | CASSPGGMTDTQYF
TRBJ2-7 | many | TRBD2 | TRBV29-1 | TGCAGCGTCCGGACTAGCGGGAGTAGCGACGAGCAGTACTTC | CSVRTSGSSDEQYF
TRBJ2-2 | many | - | TRBV7-9 | TGTGCCAGCAGCACTAGTTTCCCCGGGGAGCTGTTTTTT | CASSTSFPGELFF
TRBJ1-1 | many | - | TRBV20-1 | TGCAGTGCTAGTGACCCCGGGAACACTGAAGCTTTCTTT | CSASDPGNTEAFF
TRBJ2-1 | many | - | TRBV27 | TGTGCCAGCAGTTTATCCGCGCGCGACAGGTACACTGAGCAGTTCTTC | CASSLSARDRYTEQFF
TRBJ2-7 | few | TRBD1 | TRBV7-9 | TGTGCCAGCAGCGCACTCGACAGGGACACCTACGAGCAGTACTTC | CASSALDRDTYEQYF
TRBJ1-1 | many | - | TRBV7-2 | TGTGCCAGCAGCTTAAGTTTACCGGCCGAAGCTTTCTTT | CASSLSLPAEAFF
TRBJ1-1 | many | - | TRBV7-2 | TGTGCCAGCAGCTCTTCTCCGGGCAGGGTGAACACTGAAGCTTTCTTT | CASSSSPGRVNTEAFF
TRBJ2-7 | many | - | TRBV7-9 | TGTGCCAGCAGCTCCCAAGGCGCGACCTACGAGCAGTACTTC | CASSSQGATYEQYF
TRBJ1-1 | many | - | TRBV11-2 | TGTGCCAGCAGCTTAGGTCAGGGACCTGAAGCTTTCTTT | CASSLGQGPEAFF
TRBJ1-5 | many | - | TRBV24-1 | TGTGCCACCAGTGTTGGTAGCAATCAGCCCCAGCATTTT | CATSVGSNQPQHF
TRBJ2-1 | many | TRBD2 | TRBV18 | TGTGCCAGCTCACCCCTAGCGGGGGCCTACAATGAGCAGTTCTTC | CASSPLAGAYNEQFF
TRBJ2-7 | many | TRBD1 | TRBV9 | TGTGCCAGCAGCCAGGGACAGGGGGCCTATATCCCCTACGAGCAGTACTTC | CASSQGQGAYIPYEQYF
TRBJ2-7 | many | - | TRBV12-3/TRBV12-4 | TGTGCCAGCAGTCCGGGACACAGCTCCTACGAGCAGTACTTC | CASSPGHSSYEQYF
TRBJ2-7 | many | - | TRBV7-6 | TGTGCCAGCAGCTTAGGTACCGTTACCTACGAGCAGTACTTC | CASSLGTVTYEQYF
TRBJ1-2 | many | TRBD1 | TRBV27 | TGTGCCAGCAGTAGGGGGCAGGTCTATGGCTACACCTTC | CASSRGQVYGYTF
TRBJ1-1 | many | - | TRBV7-9 | TGTGCCAGCAGCTCAATCTGGGGTAGAACTGAAGCTTTCTTT | CASSSIWGRTEAFF
TRBJ2-5 | many | - | TRBV6-6 | TGTGCCAGCAGTTACGGGATGCAAGAGACCCAGTACTTC | CASSYGMQETQYF
TRBJ1-1 | many | - | TRBV7-6 | TGTGCCAGCAGCTTAGTCCCCTCCCTCGAGGGCACTGAAGCTTTCTTT | CASSLVPSLEGTEAFF
TRBJ2-7 | many | - | TRBV2 | TGTGCCAGCAGTCCTGACCCTACTAGGGACGAGCAGTACTTC | CASSPDPTRDEQYF
TRBJ2-1 | many | - | TRBV11-1 | TGTGCCAGCAGCTTAGCGTTAAGAGATGAGCAGTTCTTC | CASSLALRDEQFF
TRBJ2-4 | many | TRBD2 | TRBV9 | TGTGCCAGCAGCGGAGGAGCCGGGACTAACGTCGGCATTCAGTACTTC | CASSGGAGTNVGIQYF
TRBJ1-2 | many | - | TRBV6-2/TRBV6-3 | TGTGCCAGCAGCAGGACTAGCTATGGCTACACCTTC | CASSRTSYGYTF
TRBJ1-2 | many | TRBD1 | TRBV19 | TGTGCCAGTAGTGGACAGGGGAGAAACTATGGCTACACCTTC | CASSGQGRNYGYTF
TRBJ1-1 | - | TRBD1 | TRBV15 | TGTGCCACCAGCAGACAAACAGGGGGCAACACTGAAGCTTTCTTT | CATSRQTGGNTEAFF
TRBJ2-5 | many | TRBD2 | TRBV5-1 | TGCGCCAGCAGCTTAAATTCGGGGGGGCCAGAGACCCAGTACTTC | CASSLNSGGPETQYF
TRBJ1-2 | many | - | TRBV5-5 | TGTGCCAGCCTACCAATCGGGGCAGCCTATGGCTACACCTTC | CASLPIGAAYGYTF